This record covers a single T cell receptor beta chain. This sample is drawn from a study of blood T cell repertoires in COVID-19. Overall study context: Acute-phase and convalescent COVID-19 samples originated in the United States, Italy and Spain.

Enrollment of patients from Seattle took place during active infection, with longitudinal follow-up. How the authors handled the data: Reference gene primer amplification yielded estimated nucleated cell counts. This table comes from immunoSEQ multiplex PCR, and its TCRdb copy is limited to in-frame clones, with some not included. Clone size and the V and J calls come from that table; the DNA yielded D and trimming. The data hold approximately 480,000 clones, with 89% observed a single time. V was pared by 4 bases and J by 4 bases, with 2 bases between. The CDR3 extends over 11 amino acids. The chain employs TRBV23-1 and TRBJ2-1; D is uncertain. TRBV23-1 is recorded as an ORF, its role being uncertain. Sample: peripheral blood. This sequence was found in a man younger than 35 with COVID-19, enrolled during active disease. Here the CDR3 DNA reads TGCGCCAGCAGTCCTTACAATGAGCAGTTCTTC. Translating gives CASSPYNEQFF.